The 17 T cell receptor beta chains listed next were all sequenced from one sample in a study of cytomegalovirus exposure and HLA in healthy donors. PCR amplification relied on 60 Vbeta primers (plus 13 Jbeta primers). Sequencing used immunoSEQ multiplex PCR; TCRdb keeps in-frame clones, though not all of them. The table has roughly 120,000 clones, approximately 70% seen once. Sequenced material: PBMCs. The source of these receptors is a woman between 40 and 50 years old in good health and CMV-seropositive.

This clone has only one observation. The rearrangement joins TRBV5-6 to TRBJ1-4; D is unresolved. Per the germline V gene, CDR1 is SGHDT and CDR2 is YYEEEE. V was pared by 5 bases and J by 8 bases, with 19 bases between. This CDR3 has 15 amino acids. The CDR3 sequence: CASSHRRAREEKLFF. The CDR3 nucleotides read TGTGCCAGCAGTCATCGCCGGGCACGGGAGGAAAAACTGTTTTTT.

The rearrangement uses TRBV29-1 and TRBJ2-1, with 14 bases matching TRBD2. The CDR3 runs to 15 residues. V dropped 1 base and J dropped 9; count of bases not matched to a gene: 5. Looked up from germline, CDR1 is SQVTM and CDR2 is ANQGSEA. CDR3 region: CSVEVGLAGDVEQFF. The CDR3, as DNA: TGCAGCGTTGAAGTGGGACTAGCGGGAGACGTTGAGCAGTTCTTC.

This clone has just a few counts. The CDR3: CASSLEGLQTEAFF. The CDR3 DNA reads TGCGCCAGCAGCTTGGAGGGGTTACAAACTGAAGCTTTCTTT. This chain uses TRBV5-1 with TRBJ1-1, with a weak D call TRBD1 (5 bases). The germline gives CDR1 SGHRS, CDR2 YFSETQ. The CDR3 runs to 14 residues. Trimming took off 0 bases at V and 5 bases at J, with 11 bases between the two ends. Using reference TRBV5-1 and TRBJ1-1 for the parts outside the CDR3, the full variable domain is KAGVTQTPRYLIKTRGQQVTLSCSPISGHRSVSWYQQTPGQGLQFLFEYFSETQRNKGNFPGRFSGRQFSNSRSEMNVSTLELGDSALYLCASSLEGLQTEAFFGQGTRLTVV.

The chain uses TRBV7-2 and TRBJ2-7; D is unresolved. Trimming left V 1 base short and J 4 bases short, with 5 bases between. The CDR3 runs 12 residues. Germline V gene lookup returns CDR1 SGHTA and CDR2 FQGNSA. For the CDR3, the DNA is TGTGCCAGCAGCTTAGATCAGTACGAGCAGTACTTC. This encodes CASSLDQYEQYF. The full variable domain, rest sourced from reference TRBV7-2 and TRBJ2-7, is GAGVSQSPSNKVTEKGKDVELRCDPISGHTALYWYRQSLGQGLEFLIYFQGNSAPDKSGLPSDRFSAERTGGSVSTLTIQRTQQEDSAVYLCASSLDQYEQYFGPGTRLTVT.

This clone was picked up one time. The chain uses TRBV7-8 and TRBJ1-3; possibly TRBD1 for D (6 bases). The CDR3 has 14 residues. Trimming took 5 bases from V and 3 from J, leaving 11 bases between them. In germline, CDR1 is SGHVS, CDR2 FQNEAQ. Here the CDR3 reads CASSVNRVGNTIYF. The CDR3 bases are TGTGCCAGCAGCGTTAACAGGGTTGGAAACACCATATATTTT.

V and J are TRBV9 and TRBJ2-2, with D unclear. In germline, CDR1 is SGDLS, CDR2 YYNGEE. This CDR3 has 15 residues. The germline V and J ends were trimmed by 4 bases and 6 bases, with 16 bases remaining between them. CDR3 residues: CASSHPDGPSGELFF. The CDR3 nucleotides are TGTGCCAGCAGCCACCCCGATGGCCCTTCCGGGGAGCTGTTTTTT. The full variable domain, with the rest looked up from reference TRBV9 and TRBJ2-2, is DSGVTQTPKHLITATGQRVTLRCSPRSGDLSVYWYQQSLDQGLQFLIQYYNGEERAKGNILERFSAQQFPDLHSELNLSSLELGDSALYFCASSHPDGPSGELFFGEGSRLTVL.

The chain links TRBV21-1 to TRBJ2-1; the table calls TRBD1, which could not be checked here. TRBV21-1 is listed as a pseudogene. This CDR3 has 15 amino acids. The CDR3 DNA reads as TGTGCCAGCAGCCCTGAACAGGGACGGCGGCCGGCACAGTTCTTC. Protein product: CASSPEQGRRPAQFF.

The chain couples TRBV5-1 to TRBJ2-5; TRBD1 aligns across 7 bases. The tail of the sequence fits TRBJ2-7 better, so the J call may be wrong. The CDR3 has 13 residues. Germline V gene sequence: CDR1 SGHRS, CDR2 YFSETQ. The CDR3 nucleotides read TGCGCCAGCAGCTCAGGACAGGACCGCGAGCAGTACTTC. Its protein is CASSSGQDREQYF.

The CDR3 coding sequence is TGTGCCAGCAGTGAAACGAGAAATTCACCCCTCCACTTT. Its protein is CASSETRNSPLHF. The chain links TRBV25-1 to TRBJ1-6; D unresolved. Germline V gives CDR1 MGHDK, CDR2 SYGVNS. CDR3 length: 13 amino acids. V lost 2 bases and J 7 bases, leaving 6 bases between the germline ends.

In the case of this clone: At the DNA level, this CDR3 is encoded by other sequences in the same sample as well. This chain joins TRBV7-9 and TRBJ2-2, with 9 bases matching TRBD2. The CDR3 has 18 amino acids. Trimming at V came to 4 bases and at J to 0 bases, leaving 9 bases not matched to a gene. The germline V gene has CDR1 SEHNR and CDR2 FQNEAQ (reference sequence). The CDR3 reads CASSSPVLAGANTGELFF. CDR3 DNA sequence: TGTGCCAGCAGCTCACCCGTTTTAGCGGGAGCGAACACCGGGGAGCTGTTTTTT.

The rearrangement uses TRBV19 and TRBJ2-1; TRBD2 matches 9 bases. CDR1 LNHDA and CDR2 SQIVND come from the germline V gene (reference sequence). This CDR3 is 17 amino acids long. J gave up 1 base and V 6 bases, and 10 bases lay outside the gene matches. As DNA, the CDR3 is TGTGCCAGTAGCCCCATCCTAGCGGGACTATCCTACAATGAGCAGTTCTTC. As protein: CASSPILAGLSYNEQFF.

The rearrangement uses TRBV9 and TRBJ2-2; no definite D call. CDR3 size: 14 residues. The germline gives CDR1 SGDLS, CDR2 YYNGEE. V was cut by 0 bases and J by 1 base, with 4 bases left in between. The CDR3 reads CASSVAVNTGELFF. The CDR3 coding sequence is TGTGCCAGCAGCGTAGCTGTGAACACCGGGGAGCTGTTTTTT.

The CDR3 coding sequence is TGTGCCAGCTCACCACAACAGACTAGTTACGAGCAGTACTTC. Its translation: CASSPQQTSYEQYF. The J gene is TRBJ2-7, the V gene TRBV18; weak D call: TRBD2 (6 bases). Germline-derived CDR1 and CDR2 are KGHSH and LQKENI. CDR3 size: 14 residues. V was shortened by 1 base and J by 4 bases, with 11 bases between the two germline ends.

This clone turned up a few times. The chain is built from TRBV2 and TRBJ2-2, with D unclear. CDR1 is SNHLY and CDR2 is FYNNEI in the germline V gene. This CDR3 is 15 amino acids long. V was trimmed by 0 bases and J by 5 bases, leaving 10 bases between them. The CDR3 reads CASSEATSRTGELFF. The CDR3 DNA reads TGTGCCAGCAGTGAAGCTACTTCCAGGACCGGGGAGCTGTTTTTT.

The table lists this clone with a count of one. This chain connects TRBV27 to TRBJ2-3; D is ambiguous. The V and J ends lost 3 bases and 0 bases respectively, with 25 bases between them. CDR1 MNHEY and CDR2 SMNVEV come from the germline V gene (reference sequence). The CDR3 is made up of 20 amino acids. This chain's CDR3 is CASSFYPPPLVSRSTDTQYF. The CDR3 region has the DNA TGTGCCAGCAGTTTCTACCCCCCTCCTCTAGTCAGTCGAAGCACAGATACGCAGTATTTT.

The chain recombines TRBV7-8 with TRBJ1-1, with D possibly matching TRBD1 (5 bases). Per the germline V gene, CDR1 is SGHVS and CDR2 is FQNEAQ. The CDR3 is 13 amino acids. Trimming left V 4 bases short and J 8 bases short, with 14 bases between. The CDR3 nucleotides are TGTGCCAGCAGCTCATGGAGGGGAGGAGAAGCTTTCTTT. This gives the protein CASSSWRGGEAFF. The full variable domain, rest sourced from reference TRBV7-8 and TRBJ1-1, is GAGVSQSPRYKVAKRGQDVALRCDPISGHVSLFWYQQALGQGPEFLTYFQNEAQLDKSGLPSDRFFAERPEGSVSTLKIQRTQQEDSAVYLCASSSWRGGEAFFGQGTRLTVV.

The chain joins TRBV11-3 to TRBJ2-2; 10 bases agree with TRBD1. J gave up 1 base and V 5 bases, and 1 base lay outside the gene matches. Germline V gene data show CDR1 as SGHNT and CDR2 as YENEEA. This CDR3 is 15 amino acids long. CDR3 nucleotide sequence: TGTGCCAGCAGCGGGGACAGGGGGAACACCGGGGAGCTGTTTTTT. Translation gives CASSGDRGNTGELFF. Variable domain in full (rest from reference TRBV11-3 and TRBJ2-2): EAGVVQSPRYKIIEKKQPVAFWCNPISGHNTLYWYLQNLGQGPELLIRYENEEAVDDSQLPKDRFSAERLKGVDSTLKIQPAELGDSAVYLCASSGDRGNTGELFFGEGSRLTVL.